This paragraph covers one T cell receptor (beta chain) sequence. The antigen remains undetermined. Clones were read by immunoSEQ multiplex PCR, and TCRdb kept only the in-frame ones, dropping some. Of some 2,100,000 clones in the sample, 85% to 95% were seen once. This record comes from a study of shared clonotypes between healthy human individuals. Across the whole study: A donor's plate count was three for CD4 naive and three for CD4 memory; CD8 naive had two and CD8 memory one. Broader study findings: Shared clonotypes across all four donors exceeded non-shared ones in generation probability. Tissues were not sampled, only blood, and their repertoires likely differ.

This CDR3 region has 14 residues. V shed 4 bases and J shed 2 bases, with 11 bases lying between them. Germline V gene sequence: CDR1 SGDLS, CDR2 YYNGEE. Cells designated naive CD8 were CD45RO-negative and were positively selected for CCR7, with terminally differentiated effector memory CD45RA+ cells excluded. Donors, without exception, were Caucasian adults residing in Nashville, Tennessee. The clonotype comes from a man aged 18 to 30 in good health. Some clones in this sample may be carry-over from other donors' samples. Sequencing was performed on naive CD8+ T cells from PBMCs. The chain is built from TRBV9 and TRBJ2-3; tentative D call: TRBD2 (7 bases). CDR3 sequence reads: CASSPRGATDTQYF. The CDR3 region has the DNA TGTGCCAGCAGCCCCCGGGGGGCCACAGATACGCAGTATTTT. The whole variable domain, remainder taken from reference TRBV9 and TRBJ2-3, is DSGVTQTPKHLITATGQRVTLRCSPRSGDLSVYWYQQSLDQGLQFLIQYYNGEERAKGNILERFSAQQFPDLHSELNLSSLELGDSALYFCASSPRGATDTQYFGPGTRLTVL.